The source of this T cell receptor beta chain is a study of blood T cells in healthy people across ages. General study findings and limits: Diversity was estimated from one million T cells, and these estimates were considered underestimates.

Notes on this clonotype: Its specificity is unknown.

Sample-barcoded 5' priming and a J-beta primer mix drove a second PCR of roughly 6 to 12 cycles. One entry per CDR3 protein, called by TCRdb with MiXCR from the 5' RACE reads. Among some 780,000 distinct CDR3 sequences listed, roughly 50% were seen once. This CDR3 has 15 residues. The germline V gene has CDR1 SGHTA and CDR2 FQGTGA. The ends lost 7 bases at V and 2 bases at J; junction bases unmatched: 5. The genes are TRBV7-3 and TRBJ2-1; 10 bases map to TRBD1. Source material: blood. The TCR was taken from a man in his forties in good health. The CDR3 loop is CASTPGQGPYNEQFF. CDR3 bases: TGTGCCAGCACTCCGGGACAGGGGCCCTACAATGAGCAGTTCTTC.